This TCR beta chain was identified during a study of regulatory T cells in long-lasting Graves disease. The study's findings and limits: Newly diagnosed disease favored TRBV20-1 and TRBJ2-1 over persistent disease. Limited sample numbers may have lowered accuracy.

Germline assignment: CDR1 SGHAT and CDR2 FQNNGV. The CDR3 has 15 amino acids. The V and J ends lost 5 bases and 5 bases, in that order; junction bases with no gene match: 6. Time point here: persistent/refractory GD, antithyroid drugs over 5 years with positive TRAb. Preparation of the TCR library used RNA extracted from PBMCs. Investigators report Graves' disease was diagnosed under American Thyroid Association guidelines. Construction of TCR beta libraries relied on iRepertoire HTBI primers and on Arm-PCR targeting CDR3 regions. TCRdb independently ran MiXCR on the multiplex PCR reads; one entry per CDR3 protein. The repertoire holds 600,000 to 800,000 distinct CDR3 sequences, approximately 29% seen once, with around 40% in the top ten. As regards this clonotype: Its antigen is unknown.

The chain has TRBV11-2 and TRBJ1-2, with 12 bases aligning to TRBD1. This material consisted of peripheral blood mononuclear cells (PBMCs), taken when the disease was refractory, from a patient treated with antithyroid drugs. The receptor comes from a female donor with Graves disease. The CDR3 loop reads CASSRGGQGAYGYTF. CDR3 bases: TGTGCCAGCAGCCGGGGGGGACAGGGGGCGTATGGCTACACCTTC. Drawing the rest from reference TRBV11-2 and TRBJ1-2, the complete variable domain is EAGVAQSPRYKIIEKRQSVAFWCNPISGHATLYWYQQILGQGPKLLIQFQNNGVVDDSQLPKDRFSAERLKGVDSTLKIQPAKLEDSAVYLCASSRGGQGAYGYTFGSGTRLTVV.